One TCR beta chain is described in this entry. The target antigen is unknown. The table came from immunoSEQ multiplex PCR; TCRdb's copy has only in-frame clones and leaves some out. The table includes a few million clones, more than 90% detected once. This record belongs to a study of shared clonotypes between healthy human individuals. Study outcomes and limitations: Naive subsets tended to show greater estimated richness than memory subsets. Inspection by rarefaction showed sorted-subset sequencing to be incomplete despite large depth. Non-shared clonotypes displayed generation probabilities falling below those of clonotypes present in all four donors.

The CDR3 has 15 amino acids. Germline-derived CDR1 and CDR2 are SNHLY and FYNNEI. The ends were cut back, 3 bases at V and 7 bases at J, with 15 bases in the middle. The sequence was collected from a man aged 18 to 35 in good health. The V call is TRBV2, the J call TRBJ2-2; TRBD1 might be the D (6 bases). The sequencing input was naive CD4+ T cells sorted from blood. The sample's subset: CD45RA+ positively selected. The chain's CDR3 is CASSDVAGDSGELFF. The CDR3 DNA follows: TGTGCCAGCAGTGATGTCGCAGGGGATAGCGGGGAGCTGTTTTTT.